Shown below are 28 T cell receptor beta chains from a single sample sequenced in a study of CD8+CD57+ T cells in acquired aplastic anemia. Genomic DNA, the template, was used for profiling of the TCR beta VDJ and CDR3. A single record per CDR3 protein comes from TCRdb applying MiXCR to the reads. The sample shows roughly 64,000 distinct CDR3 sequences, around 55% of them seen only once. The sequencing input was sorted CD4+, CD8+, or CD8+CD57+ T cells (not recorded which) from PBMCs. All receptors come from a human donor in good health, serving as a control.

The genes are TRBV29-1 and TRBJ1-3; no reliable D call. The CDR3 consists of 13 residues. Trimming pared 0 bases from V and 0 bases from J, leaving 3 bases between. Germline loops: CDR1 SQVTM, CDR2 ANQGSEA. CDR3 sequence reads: CSVEEGSGNTIYF. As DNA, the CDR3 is TGCAGCGTTGAAGAGGGCTCTGGAAACACCATATATTTT.

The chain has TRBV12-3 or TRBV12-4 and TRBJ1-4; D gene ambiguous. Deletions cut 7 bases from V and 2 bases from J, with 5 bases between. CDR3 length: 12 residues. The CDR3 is CASKRTNEKLFF. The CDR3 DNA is TGTGCCAGCAAGCGGACTAATGAAAAACTGTTTTTT.

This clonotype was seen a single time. CDR3 DNA: TGTGCCAGCAGTGAAGTTGGGTTCAATCAGCCCCAGCATTTT. The encoded protein is CASSEVGFNQPQHF. The rearrangement joins TRBV2 to TRBJ1-5, with unresolved D. The CDR3 sequence is 14 residues long. V was clipped by 1 base and J by 3 bases, with 7 bases between them. Germline CDR1 and CDR2: SNHLY and FYNNEI.

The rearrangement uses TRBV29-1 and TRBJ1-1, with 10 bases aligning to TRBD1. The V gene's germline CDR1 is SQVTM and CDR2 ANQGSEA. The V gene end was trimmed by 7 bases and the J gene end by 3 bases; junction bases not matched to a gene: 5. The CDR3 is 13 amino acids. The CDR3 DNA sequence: TGCAGCGGAGGGACAGGGGAGTACACTGAAGCTTTCTTT. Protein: CSGGTGEYTEAFF.

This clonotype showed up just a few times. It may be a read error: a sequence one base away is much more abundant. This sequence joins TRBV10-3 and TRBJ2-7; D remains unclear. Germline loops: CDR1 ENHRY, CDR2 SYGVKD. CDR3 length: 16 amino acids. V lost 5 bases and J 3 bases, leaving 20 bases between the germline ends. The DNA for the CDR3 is TGTGCCATCAGTTACCGTCCGAACCCGATGTACTACGAGCAGTACTTC. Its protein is CAISYRPNPMYYEQYF.

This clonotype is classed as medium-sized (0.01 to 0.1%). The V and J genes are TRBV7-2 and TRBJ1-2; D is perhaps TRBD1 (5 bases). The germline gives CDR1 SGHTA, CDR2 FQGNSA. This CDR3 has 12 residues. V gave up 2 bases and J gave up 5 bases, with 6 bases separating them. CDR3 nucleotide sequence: TGTGCCAGCAGCTTACAGGGTTATGGCTACACCTTC. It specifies CASSLQGYGYTF.

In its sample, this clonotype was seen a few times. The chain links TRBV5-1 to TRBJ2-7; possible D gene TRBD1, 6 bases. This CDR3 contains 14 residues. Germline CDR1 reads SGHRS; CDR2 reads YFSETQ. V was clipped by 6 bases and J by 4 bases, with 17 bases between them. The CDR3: CASKGTGQRYEQYF. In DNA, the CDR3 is TGCGCCAGCAAGGGGACCGGACAGAGGTACGAGCAGTACTTC.

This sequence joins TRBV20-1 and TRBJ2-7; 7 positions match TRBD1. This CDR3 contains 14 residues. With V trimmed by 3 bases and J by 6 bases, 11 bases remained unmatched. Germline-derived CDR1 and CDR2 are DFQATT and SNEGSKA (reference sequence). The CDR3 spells CSASFGTEPPEQYF. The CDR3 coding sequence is TGCAGTGCTAGCTTCGGGACAGAACCTCCCGAGCAGTACTTC.

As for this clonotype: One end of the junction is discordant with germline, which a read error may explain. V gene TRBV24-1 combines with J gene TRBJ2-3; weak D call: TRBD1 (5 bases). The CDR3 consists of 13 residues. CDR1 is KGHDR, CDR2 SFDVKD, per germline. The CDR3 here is CASSVVGADTQYF. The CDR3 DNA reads TGTGCCAGCAGTGTTGTAGGGGCAGATACGCAGTATTTT.

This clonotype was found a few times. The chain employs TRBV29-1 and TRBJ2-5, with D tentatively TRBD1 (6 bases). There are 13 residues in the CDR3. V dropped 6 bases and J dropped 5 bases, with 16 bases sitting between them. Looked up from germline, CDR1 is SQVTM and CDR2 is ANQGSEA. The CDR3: CSVGQTARETQYF. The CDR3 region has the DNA TGCAGCGTAGGACAGACGGCGAGGGAGACCCAGTACTTC.

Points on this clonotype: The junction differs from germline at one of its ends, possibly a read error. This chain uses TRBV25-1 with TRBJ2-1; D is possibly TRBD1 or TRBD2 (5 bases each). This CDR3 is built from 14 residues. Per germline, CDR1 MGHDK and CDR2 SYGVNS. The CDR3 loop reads CASRPTAGGEGQSF. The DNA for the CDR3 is TGTGCCAGCAGGCCCACGGCTGGGGGAGAGGGGCAGAGCTTC.

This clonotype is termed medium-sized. As DNA, the CDR3 is TGTGCCAGCAGTGCGGACACCCCCCTGAGGCGCTACACCTTC. The encoded protein is CASSADTPLRRYTF. V and J are TRBV25-1 and TRBJ1-2; a weak D match, TRBD1 (5 bases). The length of the CDR3 is 14 residues. Per germline, CDR1 MGHDK and CDR2 SYGVNS. The germline V and J ends were trimmed by 4 bases and 9 bases, with 18 bases remaining between them.

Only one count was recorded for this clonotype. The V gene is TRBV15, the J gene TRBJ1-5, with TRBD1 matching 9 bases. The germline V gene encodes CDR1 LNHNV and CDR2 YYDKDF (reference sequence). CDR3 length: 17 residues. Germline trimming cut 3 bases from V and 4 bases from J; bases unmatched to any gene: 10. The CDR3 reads CATSSATGTGINQPQHF. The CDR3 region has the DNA TGTGCCACCAGCAGCGCGACCGGGACAGGGATAAATCAGCCCCAGCATTTT.

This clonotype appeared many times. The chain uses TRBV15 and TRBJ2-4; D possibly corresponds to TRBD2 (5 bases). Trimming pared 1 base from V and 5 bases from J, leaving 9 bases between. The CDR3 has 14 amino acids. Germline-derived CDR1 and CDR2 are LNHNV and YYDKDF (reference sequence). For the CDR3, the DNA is TGTGCCACCAGCAGAGGCGGGTTTCAAAACATTCAGTACTTC. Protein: CATSRGGFQNIQYF.

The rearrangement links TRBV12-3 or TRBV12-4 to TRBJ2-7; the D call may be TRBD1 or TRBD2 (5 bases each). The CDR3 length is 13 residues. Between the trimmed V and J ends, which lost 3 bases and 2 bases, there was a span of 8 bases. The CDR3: CASSFGGTYEQYF. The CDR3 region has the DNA TGTGCCAGCAGTTTTGGGGGAACCTACGAGCAGTACTTC.

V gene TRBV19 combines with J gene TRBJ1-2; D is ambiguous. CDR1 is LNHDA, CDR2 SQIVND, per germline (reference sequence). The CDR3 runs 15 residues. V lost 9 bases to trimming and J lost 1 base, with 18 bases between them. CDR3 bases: TGTGCCAGCAGTTTGAGCTCAGTAATTAACTATGGCTACACCTTC. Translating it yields CASSLSSVINYGYTF.

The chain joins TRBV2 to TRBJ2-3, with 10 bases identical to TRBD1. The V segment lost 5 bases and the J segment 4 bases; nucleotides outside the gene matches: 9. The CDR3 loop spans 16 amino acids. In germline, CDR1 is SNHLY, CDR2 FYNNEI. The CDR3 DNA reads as TGTGCCAGCAGTCCCCCCAGGACAGGGGGTCCAGATACGCAGTATTTT. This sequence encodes CASSPPRTGGPDTQYF.

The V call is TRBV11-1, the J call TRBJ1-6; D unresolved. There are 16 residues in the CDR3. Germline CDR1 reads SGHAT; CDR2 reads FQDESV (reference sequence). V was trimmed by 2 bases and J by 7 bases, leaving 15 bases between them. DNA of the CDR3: TGTGCCAGCAGCTTACGAACGGCGGGTCGGAATTCACCCCTCCACTTT. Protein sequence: CASSLRTAGRNSPLHF.

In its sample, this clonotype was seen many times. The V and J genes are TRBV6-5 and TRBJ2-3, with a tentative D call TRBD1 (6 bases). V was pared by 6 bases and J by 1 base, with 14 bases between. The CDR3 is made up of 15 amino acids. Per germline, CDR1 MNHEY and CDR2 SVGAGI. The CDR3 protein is CASRPNRVRTDTQYF. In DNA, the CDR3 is TGTGCCAGCAGACCAAACAGGGTCCGCACAGATACGCAGTATTTT.

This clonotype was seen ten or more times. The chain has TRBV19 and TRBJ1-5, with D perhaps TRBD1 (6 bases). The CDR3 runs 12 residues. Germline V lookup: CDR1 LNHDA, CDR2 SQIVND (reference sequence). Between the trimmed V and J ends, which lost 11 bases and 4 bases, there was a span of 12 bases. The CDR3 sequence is CAARGYNQPQHF. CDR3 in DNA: TGTGCCGCTAGGGGGTATAATCAGCCCCAGCATTTT.

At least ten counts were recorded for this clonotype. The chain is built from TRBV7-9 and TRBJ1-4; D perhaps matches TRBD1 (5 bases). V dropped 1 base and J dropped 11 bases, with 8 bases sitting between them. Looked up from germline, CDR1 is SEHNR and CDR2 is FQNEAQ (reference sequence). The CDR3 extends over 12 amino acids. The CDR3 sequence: CASSLEGLKLFF. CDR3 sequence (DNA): TGTGCCAGCAGCTTAGAGGGACTTAAACTGTTTTTT. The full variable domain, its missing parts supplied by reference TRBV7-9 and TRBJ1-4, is DTGVSQNPRHKITKRGQNVTFRCDPISEHNRLYWYRQTLGQGPEFLTYFQNEAQLEKSRLLSDRFSAERPKGSFSTLEIQRTEQGDSAMYLCASSLEGLKLFFGSGTQLSVL.

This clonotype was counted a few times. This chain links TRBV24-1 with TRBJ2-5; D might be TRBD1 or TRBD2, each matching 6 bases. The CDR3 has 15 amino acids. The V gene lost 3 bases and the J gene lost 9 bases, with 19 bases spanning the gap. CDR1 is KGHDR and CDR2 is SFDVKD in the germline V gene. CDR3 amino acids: CATSDSTKGGQPQYF. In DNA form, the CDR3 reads TGTGCCACCAGTGATAGCACAAAGGGGGGTCAGCCCCAGTACTTC.

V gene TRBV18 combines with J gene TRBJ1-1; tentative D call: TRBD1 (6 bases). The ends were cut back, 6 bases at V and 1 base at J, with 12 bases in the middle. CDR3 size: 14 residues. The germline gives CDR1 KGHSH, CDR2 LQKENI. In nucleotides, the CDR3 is TGTGCCAGCTCCCGATTGGACAGGAACACTGAAGCTTTCTTT. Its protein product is CASSRLDRNTEAFF.

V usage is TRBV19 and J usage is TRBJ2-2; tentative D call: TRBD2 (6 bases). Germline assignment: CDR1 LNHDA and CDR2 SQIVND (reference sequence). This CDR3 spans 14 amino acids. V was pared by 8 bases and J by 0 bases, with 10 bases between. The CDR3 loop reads CASQEGANTGELFF. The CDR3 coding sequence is TGTGCCAGTCAGGAGGGAGCGAACACCGGGGAGCTGTTTTTT.

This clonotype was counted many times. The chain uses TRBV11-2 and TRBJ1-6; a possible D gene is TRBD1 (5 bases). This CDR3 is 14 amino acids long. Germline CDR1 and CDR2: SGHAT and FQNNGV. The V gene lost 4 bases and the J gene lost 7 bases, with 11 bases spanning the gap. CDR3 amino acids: CASSSGTPNSPLHF. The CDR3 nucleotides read TGTGCCAGCAGCTCAGGGACGCCGAATTCACCCCTCCACTTT.

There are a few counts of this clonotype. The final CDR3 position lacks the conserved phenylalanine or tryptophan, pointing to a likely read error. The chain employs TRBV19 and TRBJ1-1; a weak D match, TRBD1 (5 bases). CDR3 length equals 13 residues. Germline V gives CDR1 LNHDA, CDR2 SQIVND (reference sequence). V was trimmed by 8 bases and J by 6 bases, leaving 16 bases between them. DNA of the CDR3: TGTGCCAGTGTGGCCAGGGTAGGCGCTGAAGCTTTCCTT. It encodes CASVARVGAEAFL.

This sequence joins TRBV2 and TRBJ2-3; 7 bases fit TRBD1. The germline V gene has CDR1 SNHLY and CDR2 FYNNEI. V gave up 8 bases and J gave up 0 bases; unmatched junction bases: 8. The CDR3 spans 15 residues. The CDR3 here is CASCRQGVSTDTQYF. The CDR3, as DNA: TGTGCCAGCTGCCGGCAGGGGGTCAGCACAGATACGCAGTATTTT.

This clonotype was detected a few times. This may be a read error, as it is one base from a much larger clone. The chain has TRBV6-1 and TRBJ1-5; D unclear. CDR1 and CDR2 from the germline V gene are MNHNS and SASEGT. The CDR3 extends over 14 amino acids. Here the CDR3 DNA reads TGTGCCAGCAGTGAGTCGGGCAAAAATCAGCCCCGGCATTTT. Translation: CASSESGKNQPRHF.